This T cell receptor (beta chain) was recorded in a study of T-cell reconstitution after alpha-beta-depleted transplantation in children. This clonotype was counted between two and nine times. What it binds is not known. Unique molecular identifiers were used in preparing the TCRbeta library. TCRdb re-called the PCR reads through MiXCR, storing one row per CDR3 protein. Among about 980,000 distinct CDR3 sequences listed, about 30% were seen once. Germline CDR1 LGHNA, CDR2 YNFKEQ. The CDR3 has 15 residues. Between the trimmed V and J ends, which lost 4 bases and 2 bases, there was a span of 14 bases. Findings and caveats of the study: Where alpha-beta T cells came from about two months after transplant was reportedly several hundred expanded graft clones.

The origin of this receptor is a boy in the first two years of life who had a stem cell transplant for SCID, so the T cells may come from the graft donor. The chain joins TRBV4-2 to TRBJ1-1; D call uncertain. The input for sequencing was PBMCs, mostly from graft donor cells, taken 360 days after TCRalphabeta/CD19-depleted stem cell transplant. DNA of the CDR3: TGTGCCAGCAGCCCGACAACACGGTCCAACACTGAAGCTTTCTTT. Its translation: CASSPTTRSNTEAFF.